This T cell receptor beta chain was obtained from a study of identical twins. This clonotype has a count of ten or more. One entry per CDR3 protein results from TCRdb running MiXCR on the 5' RACE reads. The sample has some 790,000 distinct CDR3 sequences; approximately 18% are singletons. Germline V gene sequence: CDR1 SNHLY, CDR2 FYNNEI. V lost 5 bases to trimming and J lost 2 bases; unmatched junction nucleotides: 5. There are 15 residues in the CDR3. This sample also appeared in a second study, on T cells expressing NK-cell markers.

Material: PBMCs. This TCR derives from a woman between 18 and 29 years old in good health. The chain has TRBV2 and TRBJ2-2; 7 positions match TRBD2. CDR3 bases: TGTGCCAGCAGTCCCGGGACTACAAACACCGGGGAGCTGTTTTTT. It encodes CASSPGTTNTGELFF.